This TCR beta chain was sequenced for a study of shared clonotypes between healthy human individuals. Here immunoSEQ multiplex PCR was the method, and the copy in TCRdb shows in-frame clones only, minus some. The sample includes 2 million to 3 million clones, 93% of them seen just once. The CDR3 length is 15 residues. Trimming cost V 0 bases and J 5 bases, with 11 bases left between them. Germline CDR1 MNHEY, CDR2 SVGAGI. This TCR was recovered from a man between 18 and 35 years old in good health. Some clones in this sample may be carry-over from other donors' samples. The sequencing sample was made of naive CD4+ T cells from PBMCs. Subset here: CD45RA+ positively selected. V is TRBV6-5 and J is TRBJ1-5, with D possibly TRBD1 on 6 matching bases. CDR3 region: CASSYSGSGDQPQHF. The DNA for the CDR3 is TGTGCCAGCAGTTACTCCGGTTCAGGGGATCAGCCCCAGCATTTT.